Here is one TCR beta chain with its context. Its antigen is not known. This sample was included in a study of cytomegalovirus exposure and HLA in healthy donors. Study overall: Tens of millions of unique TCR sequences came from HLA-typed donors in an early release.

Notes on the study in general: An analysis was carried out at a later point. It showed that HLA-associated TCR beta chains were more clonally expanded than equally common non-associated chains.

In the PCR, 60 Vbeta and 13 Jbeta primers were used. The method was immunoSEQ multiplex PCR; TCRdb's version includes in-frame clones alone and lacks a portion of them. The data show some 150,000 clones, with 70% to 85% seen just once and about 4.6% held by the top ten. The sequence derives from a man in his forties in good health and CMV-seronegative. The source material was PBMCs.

Here the CDR3 reads CASRPPSDRARRVYGYTF. DNA for the CDR3: TGTGCCAGCAGACCGCCCTCCGACAGGGCGCGGCGGGTTTATGGCTACACCTTC. The gene calls are TRBV6-4 and TRBJ1-2; 7 nucleotides agree with TRBD1. This CDR3 has 18 amino acids. After removal of 6 bases from V and 5 bases from J, the junction contained 21 bases not matched to a gene. Germline V gene lookup returns CDR1 MRHNA and CDR2 SNTAGT.